The T cell receptor (beta chain) described here comes from a study of blood T cell repertoires in COVID-19. Study context: PBMCs, B-cell-depleted T cells, or T cells were the source of the cDNA or gDNA that made up the material.

Germline V gene lookup returns CDR1 SGHDT and CDR2 YYEEEE. V was cut by 2 bases and J by 4 bases, with 13 bases left in between. This CDR3 is built from 14 residues. As handled by the study authors: Nucleated cell counts were estimated from reference gene primer amplification. The protocol was immunoSEQ multiplex PCR, while the TCRdb copy is restricted to in-frame clones and leaves out a portion. The V and J calls and the clone size are those of that table, but D and trimming were determined from the DNA. The data show about 200,000 clones, with around 80% seen just once and less than 7% held by the top ten.

This sequence was found in a woman aged 65 to 85 with acute or convalescent COVID-19. Sequenced: peripheral blood. The rearrangement joins TRBV5-6 to TRBJ2-7, with D uncertain. The DNA for the CDR3 is TGTGCCAGCAGCTTTACTCCTGTCCCTTACGAGCAGTACTTC. This sequence encodes CASSFTPVPYEQYF.